A selection of T cell receptor beta chains follows, all from one sample in a study of beta chain features in type 1 diabetes. The method was immunoSEQ multiplex PCR; TCRdb's version includes in-frame clones alone and lacks a portion of them. The table lists about 170,000 clones, less than 9.5% of them singletons, with around 0.94% in the top ten. Material for sequencing was central memory CD4+ T cells from blood. All receptors come from a woman aged 35 to 49 with type 1 diabetes. CDR3s include the opening cysteine and the closing phenylalanine or tryptophan. D genes are given only for firm matches. Rows give clone size only sometimes, using once, few, many, or a class for an expanded clone.

d_call j_call v_call clone_size cdr3_aa cdr3_nt
TRBD1 TRBJ2-5 TRBV4-2 . CASSLPGQQETQYF TGTGCCAGCAGCTTACCGGGACAGCAAGAGACCCAGTACTTC
TRBD1 TRBJ1-1 TRBV6-5 many CASSRPGGGEAFF TGTGCCAGCAGTCGACCAGGGGGAGGTGAAGCTTTCTTT
TRBD1 TRBJ2-7 TRBV4-1 few CASSDRDRESQDEQYF TGCGCCAGCAGCGACCGGGACAGGGAGTCCCAGGACGAGCAGTACTTC
TRBD1 TRBJ1-5 TRBV7-2 many CASSIRGYDNQPQHF TGTGCCAGCAGCATCAGGGGGTATGACAATCAGCCCCAGCATTTT
. TRBJ2-3 TRBV7-2 few CASSSQTISDTQYF TGTGCCAGCAGCTCCCAGACTATCTCAGATACGCAGTATTTT
. TRBJ1-6 TRBV7-2 . CASSLAGNEGTPLHF TGTGCCAGCAGCTTAGCAGGGAATGAGGGTACACCCCTCCACTTT
. TRBJ1-2 TRBV28 . CASTAPSTGHYGYTF TGTGCCAGCACCGCCCCCTCAACAGGGCACTATGGCTACACCTTC
. TRBJ2-6 TRBV29-1 . CSVGRGSGANVLTF TGCAGCGTTGGTCGGGGCTCTGGGGCCAACGTCCTGACTTTC
TRBD2 TRBJ2-1 TRBV29-1 . CSSSGGANEQFF TGCAGCTCTAGCGGGGGGGCGAATGAGCAGTTCTTC
. TRBJ1-2 TRBV5-6 few CASSISGGYTF TGTGCCAGCAGCATATCGGGGGGCTACACCTTC
TRBD1 TRBJ2-2 TRBV11-2 . CASSSDRVGGELFF TGTGCCAGCAGCTCGGACAGGGTGGGTGGGGAGCTGTTTTTT
. TRBJ1-5 TRBV7-2 . CASSALQGGNQPQHF TGTGCCAGCAGCGCCCTACAGGGAGGCAATCAGCCCCAGCATTTT
TRBD1 TRBJ2-2 TRBV18 few CASAGQGNTGELFF TGTGCCAGCGCGGGACAGGGCAACACCGGGGAGCTGTTTTTT
. TRBJ2-5 TRBV5-1 . CASSSTGMREETQYF TGCGCCAGCAGTTCAACAGGGATGCGGGAGGAGACCCAGTACTTC
TRBD2 TRBJ2-7 TRBV4-1 few CASSQALAGGSNEQYF TGCGCCAGCAGCCAAGCCCTAGCGGGAGGTTCTAATGAGCAGTACTTC
TRBD1 TRBJ1-6 TRBV18 few CASSHGTGNNSPLHF TGTGCCAGCTCGCACGGGACAGGGAATAATTCACCCCTCCACTTT
. TRBJ2-7 TRBV29-1 . CSVPSTATSYEQYF TGCAGCGTCCCTTCGACAGCTACCTCCTACGAGCAGTACTTC